This T cell receptor (beta chain) is drawn from a study of T cell responses to AZD1222 COVID-19 vaccine (dated by TCRdb to the early 2020s). Broadly, across the study: A total of about 230 trial participants underwent TCR sequencing, of whom 207 received two doses of AZD1222 and about 25 received two doses of the MenACWY control vaccine. Trial participants were enrolled into age subgroups of 18-55, 56-69 and 70-plus years, which contained 148, 28 and 57 TCR-sequenced participants, respectively. Broader findings and caveats from the paper: Vaccine-associated CD4 TCRs spanned the whole spike protein, with dominant responses in regions 160-218 and 743-854. Participants were mostly white British, with more females than males. The authors suggested clonal diversity may have been underestimated. Because no day 14 peak-response samples were available, the repertoires could be characterized only after the peak T cell response. In the small 56-69-year group, the increase in depth fell short of significance, most likely because of low power. Spike-specific TCR breadth and depth rose significantly after two AZD1222 doses compared with day 0 and with MenACWY recipients. Reportedly, almost half of the unique spike-specific TCRs recognized epitopes lying outside the regions that are mutated in the B.1.351 and B.1.1.7 variants. Conclusions about previously exposed vaccinees are limited, since just a handful of AZD1222 recipients were seropositive for SARS-CoV-2 at baseline.

The CDR3 regions of human TCRbeta chains were analyzed by immunosequencing. On the authors' methods: Repertoire TCRs were matched against a reference library of SARS-CoV-2-specific TCRs generated with the MIRA antigen-specificity platform. Breadth was defined as the fraction of unique TCRs that were SARS-CoV-2-associated, and depth was defined as the fraction of total T cells that were SARS-CoV-2-associated. Using the MIRA data, each spike-specific TCR was mapped to the spike region that the TCR reacts to and placed in a CD4 or CD8 class. Log10-transformed breadth and depth values were compared by one-way ANOVA with Sidak's multiple comparisons tests. Not all clones reach the TCRdb copy of this immuneACCESS table, which keeps in-frame sequences only. Checked studies attribute under half of the gap to unresolved V genes and leave the rest unexplained. D and trimming were read from the DNA, whereas the V and J calls and clone size are those reported in that table. Counted in this sample were 100,000 to 150,000 clones; just over 90% of them appeared once. Jointly, the top ten make up 1.1% of the sample.

The time point label, as the study defines it: about 28 days (+/-7) after the second vaccine dose. Because spike-specific TCR depth and breadth did not differ between the two schedules, AZD1222 recipients who got a second dose at roughly 4 weeks were pooled with those who got a second dose at roughly 12 weeks. Samples from vaccinated people were obtained from the UK trials COV001 and COV002, which included a single-blind randomized controlled phase 2/3 trial of AZD1222 (ChAdOx1 nCoV-19) in healthy adults. For TCRbeta chain sequencing, PBMC samples were collected from trial participants at day 0 and at day 28 after the second dose. Worth noting for this clone: What antigen it recognizes has not been identified. One base away there is no much larger clone; base qualities are not given.

Sample: peripheral blood, taken 28 days after the second AZD1222 dose. The TCR sequence derives from an adult who received the AZD1222 COVID-19 vaccine.

The DNA reads TGTGCCAGCAGTGAAGTTGGTGACTATGGCTACACCTTC. Its amino acids are CASSEVGDYGYTF. The receptor chain draws on TRBV2 and TRBJ1-2, with the D gene not confidently named. The CDR3, cysteine through phenylalanine, is 13 amino acids long. Only CDR3 DNA is held: 39 bases, read in frame from base 1. For CDR1 and CDR2, the germline V gene lists SNHLY and FYNNEI. V is reduced by 1 base and J by 3 bases, leaving a spacing of 6 bases between them. Where the CDR3 stops, the reference TRBV2 and TRBJ1-2 genes take over; the full variable domain is EPEVTQTPSHQVTQMGQEVILRCVPISNHLYFYWYRQILGQKVEFLVSFYNNEISEKSEIFDDQFSVERPDGSNFTLKIRSTKLEDSAMYFCASSEVGDYGYTFGSGTRLTVV.